This passage covers 3 T cell receptor beta chains from one sample sequenced in a study of T cells after yellow fever vaccination. TCRdb analysed the 5' RACE reads with MiXCR anew, one entry per CDR3 protein. The sample has a few hundred thousand distinct CDR3 sequences; 10% to 15% are singletons. Specimen: CD4+ T cells sorted from PBMCs, collected 45 days after the yellow fever booster vaccination. All receptors come from a man aged 30-40 years who received the YFV17D yellow fever vaccine.

This clonotype was observed many times. The V call is TRBV5-1, the J call TRBJ2-1; 7 bases fit TRBD2. The V gene's germline CDR1 is SGHRS and CDR2 YFSETQ. CDR3 size: 20 residues. Trimming at V came to 1 base and at J to 4 bases, leaving 20 bases not matched to a gene. This CDR3 reads CASSLLGPRLAGVKYNEQFF. CDR3 bases: TGCGCCAGCAGCTTGTTGGGACCTCGCCTGGCGGGAGTGAAGTACAATGAGCAGTTCTTC.

The chain carries TRBV4-2 and TRBJ1-1, with no clear D. The CDR3 is made up of 12 amino acids. V lost 0 bases to trimming and J lost 2 bases, with 1 base between them. Germline assignment: CDR1 LGHNA and CDR2 YNFKEQ. The CDR3 DNA follows: TGTGCCAGCAGCCAAGAAAACACTGAAGCTTTCTTT. It specifies CASSQENTEAFF.

The chain carries TRBV12-3 or TRBV12-4 and TRBJ2-7; 7 nucleotides line up with TRBD1. V was pared by 6 bases and J by 2 bases, with 7 bases of the junction left unmatched. The CDR3 sequence is 14 residues long. CDR3 sequence reads: CASRHRDSAYEQYF. CDR3 DNA sequence: TGTGCCAGCAGGCACCGGGACAGCGCCTACGAGCAGTACTTC.